The present entry profiles one TCR beta chain with its context. Antigen: not known. The sample originates from a study of CD8+ T cells in alopecia areata. Germline V gene lookup returns CDR1 LGHNA and CDR2 YNFKEQ. The germline V and J ends were trimmed by 0 bases and 2 bases, with 8 bases remaining between them. The CDR3 contains 15 residues. The sorting of PBMCs gave CD4+ and CD8+ T cells. Study-wide points: Normal-skin resident alphabeta T cells also appear among scalp sample sequences. Lesional scalp, notably in alopecia totalis/universalis, had clonality above that of normal scalp. Mice gave a clearer picture of TCR sharing than patients did, possibly for HLA-related reasons.

Sequencing used cDNA as its template, made by extracting RNA and reverse transcribing it. TCRdb keeps only in-frame clones here, not all; method: immunoSEQ multiplex PCR. The sample records around 190,000 clones, about 61% being singletons. The V and J genes are TRBV4-2 and TRBJ1-3; D perhaps matches TRBD1 (6 bases). Sequencing input: CD8+ T cells sorted from blood. The TCR comes from a human donor in good health. The CDR3 DNA reads TGTGCCAGCAGCCAAGACAGGGGCCCTGGAAACACCATATATTTT. The encoded protein is CASSQDRGPGNTIYF.